This TCR beta chain was captured by sequencing in a study of Ad26.COV2.S vaccination and SARS-CoV-2 variants. This CDR3 has 11 residues. Trimming pared 8 bases from V and 7 bases from J, leaving 11 bases between. CDR1 LNHDA and CDR2 SQIVND come from the germline V gene (reference sequence). This clone has only one observation. The data were produced by immunoSEQ multiplex PCR, yet TCRdb's version contains in-frame clones alone and is incomplete. The sample shows about 180,000 clones, 70% to 90% of them seen only once. The source material was peripheral blood, sampled after recovery from COVID-19. This sequence originates from a human donor who had recovered from COVID-19. The chain combines TRBV19 with TRBJ1-2; D call uncertain. CDR3 in DNA: TGTGCCAGTCAGCTAGGAGGTGGCTACACCTTC. Translated, it gives CASQLGGGYTF.